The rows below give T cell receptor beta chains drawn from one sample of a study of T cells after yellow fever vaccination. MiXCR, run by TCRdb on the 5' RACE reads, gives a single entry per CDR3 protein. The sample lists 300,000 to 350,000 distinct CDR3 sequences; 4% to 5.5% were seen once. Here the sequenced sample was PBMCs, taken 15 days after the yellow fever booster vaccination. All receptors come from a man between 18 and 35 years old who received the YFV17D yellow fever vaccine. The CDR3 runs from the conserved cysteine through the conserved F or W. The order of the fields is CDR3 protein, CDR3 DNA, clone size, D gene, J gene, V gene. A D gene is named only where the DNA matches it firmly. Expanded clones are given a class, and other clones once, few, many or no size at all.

CDR3 protein: CASSQGLGARYEQYF
CDR3 DNA: TGCGCCAGCAGCCAAGGATTAGGAGCTCGGTACGAGCAGTACTTC
clone size: many
D gene: NA
J gene: TRBJ2-7
V gene: TRBV4-1

CDR3 protein: CASSLDRAGYTF
CDR3 DNA: TGCGCCAGCAGCTTGGACAGGGCGGGCTACACCTTC
clone size: many
D gene: NA
J gene: TRBJ1-2
V gene: TRBV5-1

CDR3 protein: CASSSPQGALFTGELFF
CDR3 DNA: TGTGCCAGCAGCTCGCCGCAGGGGGCATTATTTACCGGGGAGCTGTTTTTT
clone size: many
D gene: TRBD1
J gene: TRBJ2-2
V gene: TRBV7-9

CDR3 protein: CASSQEGDPRGSQYF
CDR3 DNA: TGCGCCAGCAGCCAAGAGGGGGACCCCCGGGGGAGCCAGTACTTC
clone size: once
D gene: NA
J gene: TRBJ2-5
V gene: TRBV4-1

CDR3 protein: CASSSPRQPSSYNEQFF
CDR3 DNA: TGTGCCAGCAGCTCCCCCCGACAGCCCAGCTCCTACAATGAGCAGTTCTTC
clone size: NA
D gene: NA
J gene: TRBJ2-1
V gene: TRBV28

CDR3 protein: CATSGGGRGSSTDTQYF
CDR3 DNA: TGTGCCACCAGCGGAGGGGGCAGGGGAAGTTCGACAGATACGCAGTATTTT
clone size: few
D gene: NA
J gene: TRBJ2-3
V gene: TRBV15

CDR3 protein: CASSSTSGANTGELFF
CDR3 DNA: TGTGCCAGCAGCTCTACCTCGGGGGCGAACACCGGGGAGCTGTTTTTT
clone size: many
D gene: NA
J gene: TRBJ2-2
V gene: TRBV5-5

CDR3 protein: CSVEGAGSPYNEQFF
CDR3 DNA: TGCAGCGTTGAAGGGGCAGGGTCCCCCTACAATGAGCAGTTCTTC
clone size: many
D gene: NA
J gene: TRBJ2-1
V gene: TRBV29-1

CDR3 protein: CSGKRLAFDNEQFF
CDR3 DNA: TGCTCTGGCAAGCGGCTAGCCTTCGACAATGAGCAGTTCTTC
clone size: many
D gene: NA
J gene: TRBJ2-1
V gene: TRBV20-1

CDR3 protein: CASSRDVGGANVLTF
CDR3 DNA: TGTGCCAGCAGTCGCGATGTGGGTGGGGCCAACGTCCTGACTTTC
clone size: NA
D gene: NA
J gene: TRBJ2-6
V gene: TRBV6-6

CDR3 protein: CASSPGTANEKLFF
CDR3 DNA: TGTGCCAGCAGCCCCGGGACAGCTAATGAAAAACTGTTTTTT
clone size: many
D gene: TRBD1
J gene: TRBJ1-4
V gene: TRBV7-7

CDR3 protein: CSARVQQQTEAFF
CDR3 DNA: TGCAGTGCTAGAGTTCAACAGCAGACTGAAGCTTTCTTT
clone size: many
D gene: NA
J gene: TRBJ1-1
V gene: TRBV20-1

CDR3 protein: CASSVRDTEAFF
CDR3 DNA: TGCGCCAGCAGCGTCCGGGACACTGAAGCTTTCTTT
clone size: many
D gene: NA
J gene: TRBJ1-1
V gene: TRBV5-1

CDR3 protein: CAISESDGNQPQHF
CDR3 DNA: TGTGCCATCAGTGAGTCGGACGGTAATCAGCCCCAGCATTTT
clone size: many
D gene: NA
J gene: TRBJ1-5
V gene: TRBV10-3

CDR3 protein: CASSLVASFTGELFF
CDR3 DNA: TGCGCCAGCAGCTTGGTTGCTTCGTTCACCGGGGAGCTGTTTTTT
clone size: many
D gene: NA
J gene: TRBJ2-2
V gene: TRBV5-1

CDR3 protein: CASSLQGVSYNEQFF
CDR3 DNA: TGTGCCAGCAGCTTACAGGGAGTGTCCTACAATGAGCAGTTCTTC
clone size: NA
D gene: NA
J gene: TRBJ2-1
V gene: TRBV27